Detailed here is one T cell receptor (beta chain). This entry is derived from a study of blood T cell repertoires in COVID-19. Study as a whole: Samples taken during acute and convalescent COVID-19 were collected in the United States, Italy and Spain. The analysed material was cDNA or gDNA that came from T cells, B-cell-depleted T cells, or PBMCs.

Original processing methods: Amplification of reference gene primers provided the estimated nucleated cell counts. Sequencing used immunoSEQ multiplex PCR; TCRdb keeps in-frame clones, though not all of them. From that table come the V and J calls and clone size; the DNA was used to work out D and trimming. This sample has around 130,000 clones, with around 87% found just once. The CDR3 has 14 residues. The germline V gene encodes CDR1 ENHRY and CDR2 SYGVKD. After removal of 10 bases from V and 3 bases from J, the junction contained 10 bases not matched to a gene. The sample was peripheral blood. The chain joins TRBV10-3 to TRBJ1-2; 8 bases align to TRBD1. This receptor was identified in a woman between 45 and 65 years old who had recovered from COVID-19. As DNA, the CDR3 is TGTGCCACTTTAACGACAGGGGCCTACTATGGCTACACCTTC. Translated: CATLTTGAYYGYTF.